This TCR beta chain was sequenced during a study of cytomegalovirus exposure and HLA in healthy donors. Study results and caveats: Many donors carried some public TCRs, although rarity characterized most TCR sequences. Per published reports, the classifier diagnosed cytomegalovirus status with high specificity and sensitivity.

The CDR3 covers 11 residues. Germline V gives CDR1 SNHLY, CDR2 FYNNEI. Healthy bone marrow donors formed the donor group. Turning to this clone: Its antigen is unidentified. One end of the junction varies from germline; a read error may be responsible.

The study ran its PCR with 60 Vbeta and 13 Jbeta primers. TCRdb's table, derived via immunoSEQ multiplex PCR, lists solely in-frame clones and lacks some. This repertoire includes just over 200,000 clones. The chain is built from TRBV2 and TRBJ2-3; 10 nucleotides agree with TRBD1. This clonotype originated in a girl aged 2-10 years in good health and CMV-seropositive. The sample consisted of PBMCs. The CDR3 DNA reads TGTGCCAGTCAGTCGTTACGGGGACAGGGGTTT. Amino acids: CASQSLRGQGF.